The entry that follows covers one TCR beta chain sequence. Its specificity is not known. The same CDR3 arises from other DNA sequences in this sample as well. This specimen belongs to a study of graft-versus-host responses after intestinal transplantation. CDR1 and CDR2 from the germline V gene are SEHNR and FQNEAQ (reference sequence). V lost 1 base and J 0 bases, leaving 4 bases between the germline ends. This CDR3 has 13 amino acids. Sequencing was performed with immunoSEQ multiplex PCR; in TCRdb, only in-frame clones are kept and a portion is missing. The table has 60,000 to 90,000 clones, 80% to 95% seen once; the top ten hold approximately 1.2%.

The TCR comes from a human donor who received an intestinal transplant. The rearrangement uses TRBV7-9 and TRBJ2-7; D is unresolved. Here the sequenced sample was unstimulated CD8+ T cells sorted from spleen or lymph node cells, taken before intestinal transplant. This CDR3 is CASSLGLSYEQYF. The CDR3 nucleotides read TGTGCCAGCAGCTTAGGGCTCTCCTACGAGCAGTACTTC.